This T cell receptor (beta chain) is from a study of T cell responses to AZD1222 COVID-19 vaccine. Notes on the study in general: Repertoires in all cases were sampled only once the peak T cell response had passed. Per reports, nearly half of all spike-specific TCRs target regions that are unmutated in variants.

Regarding this clone: Its antigen remains unidentified.

Only in-frame clones appear in the TCRdb table, and some are missing; sequencing was by immunoSEQ multiplex PCR. The sample shows tens of thousands of clones, less than 85% of them seen only once. Germline values: CDR1 SEHNR, CDR2 FQNEAQ (reference sequence). The CDR3 is 16 amino acids. The J segment lost 1 base and the V segment lost 5 bases, leaving 11 bases of the junction unmatched. The chain uses TRBV7-9 and TRBJ2-7; TRBD1 matches at 7 bases. The sequenced sample was peripheral blood, obtained 28 days after the second AZD1222 dose. The origin of this receptor is an adult who received the AZD1222 COVID-19 vaccine. CDR3 DNA: TGTGCCAGCAGCGATTACAGGGGAGTGATGTCCTACGAGCAGTACTTC. The encoded protein is CASSDYRGVMSYEQYF.